This T cell receptor beta chain appears in the sequencing data of a study of CD4 and CD8 cells across lung adenocarcinoma regions. TCRdb passed the PCR reads through MiXCR, listing each CDR3 protein once. The table shows around 23,000 distinct CDR3 sequences, with about 50% occurring only once. Donors had localized lung adenocarcinoma, a non-small cell lung cancer. In its sample, this clonotype was seen once. The receptor was derived from a male donor with lung adenocarcinoma. The CD4 and CD8 labels of this study may be unreliable. Sample: CD8+ T cells from the center of a lung tumor.

The CDR3 DNA reads TGTGCCACCTGTCCCAAAGATACTCAGTACTTC. Encoded protein: CATCPKDTQYF. This chain links TRBV6-1 with TRBJ2-3; D is ambiguous. The tail of the sequence fits TRBJ2-4 better, so the J call may be wrong. The germline gives CDR1 MNHNS, CDR2 SASEGT. This CDR3 has 11 residues.